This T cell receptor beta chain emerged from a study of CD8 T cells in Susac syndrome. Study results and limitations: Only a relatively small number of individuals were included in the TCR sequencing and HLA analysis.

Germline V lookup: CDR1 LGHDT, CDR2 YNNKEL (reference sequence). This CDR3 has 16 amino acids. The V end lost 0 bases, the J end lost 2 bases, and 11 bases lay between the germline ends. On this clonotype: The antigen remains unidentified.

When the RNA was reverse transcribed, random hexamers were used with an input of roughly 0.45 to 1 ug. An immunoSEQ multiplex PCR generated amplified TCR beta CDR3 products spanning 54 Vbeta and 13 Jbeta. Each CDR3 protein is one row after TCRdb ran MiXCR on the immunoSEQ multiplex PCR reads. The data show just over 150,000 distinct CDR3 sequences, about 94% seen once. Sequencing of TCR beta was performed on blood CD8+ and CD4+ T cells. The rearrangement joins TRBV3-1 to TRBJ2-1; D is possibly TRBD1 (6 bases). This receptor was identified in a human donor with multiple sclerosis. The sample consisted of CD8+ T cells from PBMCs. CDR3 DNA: TGTGCCAGCAGCCAAGAGGGGCAGGGGCCCTACAATGAGCAGTTCTTC. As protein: CASSQEGQGPYNEQFF.